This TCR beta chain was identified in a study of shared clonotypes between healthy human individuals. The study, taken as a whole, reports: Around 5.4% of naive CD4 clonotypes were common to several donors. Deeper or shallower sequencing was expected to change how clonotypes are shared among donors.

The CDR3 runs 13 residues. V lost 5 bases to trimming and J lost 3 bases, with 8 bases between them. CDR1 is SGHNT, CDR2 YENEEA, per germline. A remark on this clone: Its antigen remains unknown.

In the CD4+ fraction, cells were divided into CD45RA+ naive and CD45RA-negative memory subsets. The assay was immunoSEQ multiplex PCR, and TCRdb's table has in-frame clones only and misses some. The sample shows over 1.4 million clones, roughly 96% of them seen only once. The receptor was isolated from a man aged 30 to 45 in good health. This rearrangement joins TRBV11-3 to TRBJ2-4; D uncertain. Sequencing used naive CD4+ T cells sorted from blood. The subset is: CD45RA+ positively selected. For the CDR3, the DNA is TGTGCCAGCAGCCCCGGAGACAAAAACATTCAGTACTTC. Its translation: CASSPGDKNIQYF.